The rows below give T cell receptor beta chains drawn from one sample of a study of CD8+ T cells in alopecia areata. This table comes from immunoSEQ multiplex PCR, and its TCRdb copy is limited to in-frame clones, with some not included. The data contain some 150,000 clones, about three fifths of them singletons. Material: CD4+ T cells sorted from blood, obtained at week 56, from a patient treated with tofacitinib. Receptors originate from a human donor with alopecia areata. Each CDR3 is given with its conserved first and last residue. A D gene is named only where the DNA matches it firmly. Clone sizes are given selectively: once, few, many, or a class where the clone is expanded.

>NA|NA|TRBV4-1|TRBJ1-6
CASSQDPRQGGFNSPLHF
TGCGCCAGCAGCCAAGATCCCCGCCAGGGAGGCTTCAATTCACCCCTCCACTTT
>NA|NA|TRBV5-1|TRBJ2-3
CASSLSGLADTQYF
TGCGCCAGCAGCTTGTCCGGGCTGGCAGATACGCAGTATTTT
>TRBD1|NA|TRBV29-1|TRBJ2-2
CSVEAGGWNTGELFF
TGCAGCGTAGAGGCAGGGGGATGGAACACCGGGGAGCTGTTTTTT
>TRBD1|NA|TRBV30|TRBJ1-3
CAWGRQGATGNTIYF
TGTGCCTGGGGAAGACAGGGGGCAACTGGAAACACCATATATTTT
>TRBD1|NA|TRBV6-5|TRBJ1-5
CATDRVKDQPQHF
TGTGCCACCGACAGGGTCAAGGATCAGCCCCAGCATTTT
>NA|NA|TRBV6-5|TRBJ2-6
CASSLGANVLTF
TGTGCCAGCAGTTTAGGGGCCAACGTCCTGACTTTC
>TRBD2|few|TRBV5-4|TRBJ2-3
CASSLARSAGDLTDTQYF
TGTGCCAGCAGCTTGGCCCGGTCGGCGGGGGATCTCACAGATACGCAGTATTTT
>NA|NA|TRBV7-2|TRBJ2-3
CASSSARGGGFTQYF
TGTGCCAGCAGCTCCGCTCGAGGTGGAGGGTTTACGCAGTATTTT
>TRBD1|NA|TRBV7-8|TRBJ2-2
CASSLGGTGHTGELFF
TGTGCCAGCAGCTTAGGGGGGACAGGGCATACCGGGGAGCTGTTTTTT
>NA|NA|TRBV6-1|TRBJ1-6
CASSADVWSSYNSPLHF
TGTGCCAGCAGTGCGGACGTTTGGAGCTCCTATAATTCACCCCTCCACTTT
>NA|NA|TRBV29-1|TRBJ1-1
CSVEFLLNTEAFF
TGCAGCGTTGAATTTTTACTGAACACTGAAGCTTTCTTT
>NA|NA|TRBV18|TRBJ2-7
CASTRDGGYEQYF
TGTGCCAGCACCAGGGATGGCGGTTACGAGCAGTACTTC
>NA|NA|TRBV5-6|TRBJ2-7
CASSLSGTITEQYF
TGTGCCAGCAGCTTGTCCGGGACAATCACCGAGCAGTACTTC
>TRBD1|NA|TRBV29-1|TRBJ1-4
CSVKGAKEYEKLFF
TGCAGCGTCAAGGGGGCGAAGGAGTATGAAAAACTGTTTTTT
>NA|NA|TRBV29-1|TRBJ1-1
CSVERQANTEAFF
TGCAGCGTTGAAAGACAGGCGAACACTGAAGCTTTCTTT